The next 31 T cell receptor beta chains were all read from a single sample in a study of vaccination and CD4 T cells after COVID-19. Treatment here: approximately 9-day PBMC culture with coronavirus spike peptide pools or control peptides (ViraFEST assay). Their specific antigens are unknown. The Oncomine TCR Beta short-read assay sequenced DNA from cultured CD4+ T cells. TCRdb processed the PCR reads anew with MiXCR; each CDR3 protein has one entry. The table has 16,000 or so distinct CDR3 sequences, about 53% seen once. The specimen comprised CD4+ T cells from blood, cultured in vitro, sampled before SARS-CoV-2 vaccination. Receptor source: a human donor who had recovered from COVID-19.

The rearrangement joins TRBV4-3 to TRBJ1-1; perhaps TRBD1 as D (5 bases). The CDR3 is made up of 16 amino acids. Germline loops: CDR1 LGHNA, CDR2 YSLEER. Trimming took off 0 bases at V and 5 bases at J, with 16 bases between the two ends. CDR3 in amino acids: CASSQDSSFRGTEAFF. The CDR3 region has the DNA TGCGCCAGCAGCCAAGATAGTAGTTTCCGGGGGACTGAAGCTTTCTTT.

As for this clonotype: Sequence at one end of the junction differs from germline and may be a read error. The chain uses TRBV6-1 and TRBJ1-6; D is undetermined. CDR1 and CDR2 (germline): MNHNS, SASEGT. The CDR3 is 15 amino acids. CDR3 sequence: CAISESPGGHSPLHF. CDR3 in DNA: TGTGCCATCAGTGAGTCACCGGGTGGTCATTCACCCCTCCACTTT.

In this sample, this clonotype turned up once. The chain couples TRBV20-1 to TRBJ2-3; D is unresolved. V gave up 5 bases and J gave up 1 base, with 16 bases separating them. The CDR3 contains 15 residues. CDR1 and CDR2 (germline): DFQATT, SNEGSKA (reference sequence). This chain's CDR3 is CSAPSPIGRTDTQYF. The CDR3 DNA reads TGCAGTGCTCCGAGCCCTATAGGGCGCACAGATACGCAGTATTTT.

This clonotype appeared once. The chain carries TRBV6-1 and TRBJ2-5; D might be TRBD1 or TRBD2, each matching 5 bases. V was clipped by 5 bases and J by 7 bases, with 14 bases between them. The CDR3 extends over 13 amino acids. Germline CDR1 and CDR2: MNHNS and SASEGT. Here the CDR3 reads CASSTPGLLTQYF. The DNA for the CDR3 is TGTGCCAGCAGTACACCGGGGCTTCTGACCCAGTACTTC.

The chain combines TRBV7-2 with TRBJ2-7; 7 bases are a match to TRBD1. V lost 5 bases, J lost 3 bases, and 4 bases stayed unmatched. Germline values: CDR1 SGHTA, CDR2 FQGNSA. This CDR3 comprises 13 residues. In DNA form, the CDR3 reads TGTGCCAGCAGCCGGGACAGAGACTACGAGCAGTACTTC. Translating gives CASSRDRDYEQYF.

V is TRBV20-1 and J is TRBJ2-1; 9 nucleotides match TRBD2. With V trimmed by 3 bases and J by 4 bases, 7 bases remained unmatched. CDR1 and CDR2 (germline): DFQATT, SNEGSKA (reference sequence). The CDR3 is 15 amino acids. As DNA, the CDR3 is TGCAGTGCTAGTGGGCTAGCGGGGTTGTACAATGAGCAGTTCTTC. Protein product: CSASGLAGLYNEQFF.

The chain has TRBV6-2 or TRBV6-3 and TRBJ1-1, with no clear D. The length of the CDR3 is 18 residues. V was clipped by 0 bases and J by 6 bases, with 23 bases between them. CDR1 MNHEY and CDR2 SVGEGT come from the germline V gene. CDR3 DNA sequence: TGTGCCAGCAGTTACTCGACGTCGCGTGCCTCGGGAGCCCCTGAAGCTTTCTTT. Its translation is CASSYSTSRASGAPEAFF.

V usage is TRBV6-5 and J usage is TRBJ2-1; TRBD1 aligns across 10 bases. This CDR3 has 17 amino acids. Germline V gene sequence: CDR1 MNHEY, CDR2 SVGAGI. V trimming: 2 bases; J trimming: 5 bases; junction bases outside the gene matches: 9. The CDR3 region is CASSYRYDRGHDNEQFF. CDR3 coding DNA: TGTGCCAGCAGTTACCGATACGACAGGGGGCATGACAATGAGCAGTTCTTC.

This chain links TRBV19 with TRBJ2-5; 7 positions match TRBD2. The CDR3 totals 16 residues. CDR1 is LNHDA, CDR2 SQIVND, per germline (reference sequence). The junction had 15 bases not matched to a gene; V was cut back by 5 bases and J by 6 bases. The CDR3 DNA sequence: TGTGCCAGTAGTTCGGGGGGACTGGGAGCGGAACAGACCCAGTACTTC. It codes for CASSSGGLGAEQTQYF.

This clonotype was found a few times. The chain couples TRBV7-2 to TRBJ2-5; 7 positions agree with TRBD2. V gave up 3 bases and J gave up 5 bases; unmatched junction bases: 9. CDR3 length equals 15 residues. Per germline, CDR1 SGHTA and CDR2 FQGNSA. The CDR3 loop is CASSFNRDYRETQYF. CDR3 nucleotide sequence: TGTGCCAGCAGCTTCAACCGGGACTATCGGGAGACCCAGTACTTC.

The chain recombines TRBV6-5 with TRBJ1-2, with a weak D call TRBD1 (6 bases). Trimming took off 0 bases at V and 2 bases at J, with 13 bases between the two ends. The CDR3 is made up of 16 amino acids. Germline-derived CDR1 and CDR2 are MNHEY and SVGAGI. The CDR3 DNA reads as TGTGCCAGCAGTTACTCAGGACGACAGGACAACTATGGCTACACCTTC. Translation gives CASSYSGRQDNYGYTF.

This clonotype was seen a few times. The genes are TRBV19 and TRBJ2-2, with TRBD2 matching over 11 bases. CDR1 and CDR2 (germline): LNHDA, SQIVND (reference sequence). This CDR3 region has 17 residues. J lost 5 bases, V lost 6 bases, and 11 bases had no gene match. This CDR3 reads CASRIVTSGGRTGELFF. DNA of the CDR3: TGTGCCAGTAGGATCGTCACTAGCGGGGGAAGGACCGGGGAGCTGTTTTTT.

V and J are TRBV28 and TRBJ1-2; D might be TRBD1 (6 bases). Germline V gene lookup returns CDR1 MDHEN and CDR2 SYDVKM. V lost 4 bases and J 8 bases, leaving 11 bases between the germline ends. The CDR3 sequence is 12 residues long. CDR3 in amino acids: CASSSSGVGYTF. In DNA, the CDR3 is TGTGCCAGCAGTTCGTCAGGGGTCGGCTACACCTTC.

This clonotype was counted a single time. DNA of the CDR3: TGTGCCAGCAGTGATGACGCGGGGTTCAGTCAGCCCCAGCATTTT. Its translation: CASSDDAGFSQPQHF. The V call is TRBV2, the J call TRBJ1-5, with D unclear. CDR3 length: 15 residues. Germline V gives CDR1 SNHLY, CDR2 FYNNEI. V shed 3 bases and J shed 6 bases, with 15 bases lying between them.

This clonotype was recorded a few times. The CDR3 DNA is TGTGCCAGCAGTACGACAGTGAACACCGGGGAGCTGTTTTTT. Residues: CASSTTVNTGELFF. The gene calls are TRBV27 and TRBJ2-2; maybe TRBD1 (5 bases). V lost 5 bases and J 1 base, leaving 8 bases between the germline ends. CDR1 MNHEY and CDR2 SMNVEV come from the germline V gene (reference sequence). The CDR3 loop spans 14 amino acids.

The chain recombines TRBV15 with TRBJ2-5; D is unresolved. The germline CDR1 and CDR2 sequences are LNHNV and YYDKDF (reference sequence). Between the trimmed V and J ends, which lost 0 bases and 5 bases, there was a span of 7 bases. This CDR3 region has 13 residues. The CDR3 sequence is CATSRDAEETQYF. CDR3 nucleotides: TGTGCCACCAGCAGAGATGCAGAGGAGACCCAGTACTTC.

This clonotype was seen a few times. The chain is built from TRBV5-4 and TRBJ1-1; D uncertain. This CDR3 contains 13 residues. The V and J ends lost 2 bases and 0 bases respectively, with 5 bases between them. In germline, CDR1 is SGHNT, CDR2 YYREEE (reference sequence). The CDR3 region is CASSFPLNTEAFF. The CDR3 DNA sequence: TGTGCCAGCAGCTTCCCCTTGAACACTGAAGCTTTCTTT.

The chain employs TRBV6-1 and TRBJ2-3; D is perhaps TRBD1 (6 bases). The germline gives CDR1 MNHNS, CDR2 SASEGT. The length of the CDR3 is 13 residues. The V gene lost 6 bases and the J gene lost 3 bases, with 10 bases spanning the gap. In DNA, the CDR3 is TGTGCCAGCAGGGGCAGGGGAACAGATACGCAGTATTTT. Amino acid sequence: CASRGRGTDTQYF.

This clonotype was seen just once. The genes are TRBV6-1 and TRBJ2-7; no definite D call. Trimming stripped 4 bases from V and 4 bases from J, with 5 bases between. This CDR3 contains 11 residues. Germline assignment: CDR1 MNHNS and CDR2 SASEGT. The CDR3 DNA reads TGTGCCAGCAGTGGTGGGTACGAGCAGTACTTC. Translation gives CASSGGYEQYF.

CDR3 region: CASRSLAGGSTGELFF. The CDR3 DNA reads as TGTGCCAGCAGATCCCTAGCGGGAGGTTCCACCGGGGAGCTGTTTTTT. This chain connects TRBV6-2 or TRBV6-3 to TRBJ2-2, with 11 bases that match TRBD2. V was pared by 6 bases and J by 4 bases, with 7 bases of the junction left unmatched. CDR3 length equals 16 residues. Germline CDR1 reads MNHEY; CDR2 reads SVGEGT.

The V and J genes are TRBV27 and TRBJ1-6, with 8 bases that match TRBD1. Germline-derived CDR1 and CDR2 are MNHEY and SMNVEV (reference sequence). This CDR3 has 18 amino acids. The junction had 10 bases not matched to a gene; V was cut back by 0 bases and J by 6 bases. This CDR3 reads CASSLSRAGGLRNSPLHF. The CDR3 bases are TGTGCCAGCAGTTTATCGAGGGCAGGGGGCCTTCGTAATTCACCCCTCCACTTT.

This clonotype has only a few counts. The chain joins TRBV6-2 or TRBV6-3 to TRBJ1-5; D is ambiguous. The CDR3 extends over 13 amino acids. Germline V gives CDR1 MNHEY, CDR2 SVGEGT. Trimming left V 0 bases short and J 6 bases short, with 6 bases between. CDR3 amino acids: CASSYSRIQPQHF. DNA for the CDR3: TGTGCCAGCAGTTACTCACGGATTCAGCCCCAGCATTTT.

This rearrangement joins TRBV6-2 or TRBV6-3 to TRBJ2-3; 13 nucleotides match TRBD2. There are 16 residues in the CDR3. Per the germline V gene, CDR1 is MNHEY and CDR2 is SVGEGT. V was clipped by 7 bases and J by 1 base; unmatched bases: 5. The CDR3 DNA is TGTGCCAGCACCGGGGGACTAGCGGGGCGCACAGATACGCAGTATTTT. It yields the protein CASTGGLAGRTDTQYF.

The chain joins TRBV11-2 to TRBJ1-2; D may be TRBD1 (5 bases). The CDR3 loop spans 16 amino acids. V gave up 5 bases and J gave up 5 bases, with 21 bases separating them. The germline CDR1 and CDR2 sequences are SGHAT and FQNNGV. CDR3 protein: CASSPDPGQNTYGYTF. The CDR3 nucleotides are TGTGCCAGCAGCCCCGACCCAGGACAAAACACTTATGGCTACACCTTC.

The CDR3 coding sequence is TGTGCCAGCAGCTTACAGGGCAGGGGGTCCTATGGCTACACCTTC. Translating it yields CASSLQGRGSYGYTF. The chain joins TRBV7-9 to TRBJ1-2; 7 bases map to TRBD1. In germline, CDR1 is SEHNR, CDR2 FQNEAQ (reference sequence). V dropped 2 bases and J dropped 4; count of bases not matched to a gene: 7. There are 15 residues in the CDR3.

The chain carries TRBV7-2 and TRBJ2-5, with D tentatively TRBD2 (6 bases). The V and J ends lost 6 bases and 5 bases respectively, with 16 bases between them. This CDR3 is built from 14 residues. The germline V gene has CDR1 SGHTA and CDR2 FQGNSA. The CDR3 loop is CASSSWTAGETQYF. Written as DNA, the CDR3 is TGTGCCAGCAGTTCATGGACCGCGGGGGAGACCCAGTACTTC.

The chain is built from TRBV24-1 and TRBJ2-5; 8 bases match TRBD2. Germline-derived CDR1 and CDR2 are KGHDR and SFDVKD. With V trimmed by 4 bases and J by 3 bases, 12 bases remained unmatched. CDR3 length: 17 amino acids. This CDR3 is CATSELSAGGGKETQYF. The CDR3 DNA is TGTGCCACCAGTGAATTATCGGCGGGAGGTGGGAAAGAGACCCAGTACTTC.

This clonotype appeared a few times. The gene calls are TRBV20-1 and TRBJ1-1; D is ambiguous. Trimming removed 1 base at V and 6 bases at J, with 15 bases between. CDR1 and CDR2 from the germline V gene are DFQATT and SNEGSKA (reference sequence). The CDR3 consists of 14 residues. The CDR3 DNA reads as TGCAGTGCTAGAGCCCGAATCTTGGACGCTGAAGCTTTCTTT. This sequence encodes CSARARILDAEAFF.

This chain joins TRBV6-1 and TRBJ2-7; D is unresolved. Germline assignment: CDR1 MNHNS and CDR2 SASEGT. Between the trimmed V and J ends, which lost 7 bases and 3 bases, there was a span of 7 bases. The CDR3 is 11 residues long. In nucleotides, the CDR3 is TGTGCCAGCAAGGCTGACTACGAGCAGTACTTC. Translated, it gives CASKADYEQYF.

The chain carries TRBV19 and TRBJ2-3; 9 bases are shared with TRBD2. The V and J ends lost 7 bases and 0 bases, in that order; junction bases with no gene match: 5. The CDR3 length is 15 residues. In germline, CDR1 is LNHDA, CDR2 SQIVND (reference sequence). DNA for the CDR3: TGTGCCAGTACTAGCGGGGACGCTAGCACAGATACGCAGTATTTT. This gives the protein CASTSGDASTDTQYF.

This chain joins TRBV5-8 and TRBJ1-5; TRBD1 matches at 8 bases. V shed 4 bases, J shed 3 bases, and the junction held 3 bases outside the gene matches. The CDR3 runs to 14 residues. Germline assignment: CDR1 SGHTS and CDR2 YDEGEE. The CDR3 nucleotides are TGTGCCAGCAGCGAGGACAGGGACAATCAGCCCCAGCATTTT. The encoded protein is CASSEDRDNQPQHF.